One sample yielded the 21 T cell receptor beta chains listed below, sequenced in a study of breast tumors, draining lymph nodes, adjacent tissues. A single record per CDR3 protein comes from TCRdb applying MiXCR to the multiplex PCR reads. The sample carries around 43,000 distinct CDR3 sequences, roughly 23% recorded once. Sequenced: breast tumor tissue. Source of these receptors: a female donor with breast cancer. Some clones in this sample may be carry-over from other donors' samples.

In its sample, this clonotype was seen many times. The V gene is TRBV5-4, the J gene TRBJ2-2, with 9 bases identical to TRBD2. J was trimmed by 2 bases and V by 5 bases; bases with no gene match: 7. The CDR3 is made up of 16 amino acids. Germline V gives CDR1 SGHNT, CDR2 YYREEE (reference sequence). As DNA, the CDR3 is TGTGCCAGCAGTCCTGCGGGAGGGCCAAACACCGGGGAGCTGTTTTTT. It encodes CASSPAGGPNTGELFF.

A remark on this clonotype: This may be a read error: a much more frequent sequence differs by one nucleotide. The chain recombines TRBV11-2 with TRBJ2-5, with D hard to call. Germline lookup yields CDR1 SGHAT and CDR2 FQNNGV. This CDR3 is built from 14 residues. CDR3 in amino acids: CASGLDIGWETQYF. In DNA form, the CDR3 reads TGTGCCAGCGGCTTAGATATAGGGTGGGAGACCCAGTACTTC.

The J gene is TRBJ2-5, the V gene TRBV25-1, with D hard to call. This CDR3 has 15 residues. V lost 1 base and J 6 bases, leaving 15 bases between the germline ends. CDR1 is MGHDK and CDR2 is SYGVNS in the germline V gene. The CDR3 DNA sequence: TGTGCCAGCAGTGAATGGGTAGGCTCTTATCAGACCCAGTACTTC. This encodes CASSEWVGSYQTQYF.

Many counts were recorded for this clonotype. The gene calls are TRBV19 and TRBJ2-1, with 8 nucleotides matching TRBD2. V was clipped by 4 bases and J by 6 bases; unmatched bases: 5. There are 14 residues in the CDR3. CDR1 is LNHDA, CDR2 SQIVND, per germline (reference sequence). CDR3 coding DNA: TGTGCCAGTAGTACGGGACTAGGGGGCAATGAGCAGTTCTTC. Translated, it gives CASSTGLGGNEQFF.

This clonotype has a count of ten or more. The V and J genes are TRBV30 and TRBJ1-2; D remains ambiguous. The CDR3 runs to 11 residues. V was pared by 8 bases and J by 4 bases, with 11 bases between. Germline values: CDR1 GTSNPN, CDR2 SVGIG (reference sequence). CDR3 residues: CALTLPYGYTF. Here the CDR3 DNA reads TGTGCCCTAACGTTACCCTATGGCTACACCTTC.

This clonotype was observed a few times. The chain employs TRBV7-3 and TRBJ2-5, with a possible D match to TRBD2 (6 bases). CDR1 and CDR2 from the germline V gene are SGHTA and FQGTGA. With 2 bases removed from V and 5 bases from J, the gap between germline ends came to 12 bases. The length of the CDR3 is 14 residues. The DNA for the CDR3 is TGTGCCAGCAGCTTAGGGGCGGGACGGGAGACCCAGTACTTC. It translates to CASSLGAGRETQYF.

The chain joins TRBV28 to TRBJ2-1; D call uncertain. CDR3 length: 11 amino acids. Trimming removed 3 bases from V and 7 bases from J, with 4 bases in between. Germline lookup yields CDR1 MDHEN and CDR2 SYDVKM. CDR3 amino acids: CASSFVNEQFF. The CDR3 bases are TGTGCCAGCAGTTTTGTGAATGAGCAGTTCTTC. The full variable domain, with the rest looked up from reference TRBV28 and TRBJ2-1, is DVKVTQSSRYLVKRTGEKVFLECVQDMDHENMFWYRQDPGLGLRLIYFSYDVKMKEKGDIPEGYSVSREKKERFSLILESASTNQTSMYLCASSFVNEQFFGPGTRLTVL.

On this clonotype: It may be a read error: a sequence one base away is much more abundant. The rearrangement uses TRBV18 and TRBJ1-2, with D perhaps matching TRBD1 (6 bases). Trimming took off 2 bases at V and 3 bases at J, with 10 bases between the two ends. The germline gives CDR1 KGHSH, CDR2 LQKENI. The CDR3 sequence is 14 residues long. The CDR3 coding sequence is TGTGCCAGCTCACCATCGGACAGCTACTATGGCTACACCTTC. Its translation is CASSPSDSYYGYTF.

The chain combines TRBV20-1 with TRBJ1-5, with TRBD1 matching 9 bases. Germline trimming cut 6 bases from V and 6 bases from J; bases unmatched to any gene: 3. This CDR3 has 12 residues. In germline, CDR1 is DFQATT, CDR2 SNEGSKA (reference sequence). The CDR3 sequence: CSAKTGGQPQHF. Here the CDR3 DNA reads TGCAGTGCGAAGACAGGGGGTCAGCCCCAGCATTTT.

This chain joins TRBV29-1 and TRBJ2-2; TRBD1 is a possible D gene (6 bases). Germline values: CDR1 SQVTM, CDR2 ANQGSEA. Trimming cost V 8 bases and J 0 bases, with 16 bases left between them. The CDR3 loop spans 15 amino acids. In DNA, the CDR3 is TGCAGCTGCTCTACAGGACAGACGAACACCGGGGAGCTGTTTTTT. Translating it yields CSCSTGQTNTGELFF.

At least ten counts were recorded for this clonotype. The gene calls are TRBV29-1 and TRBJ1-2; maybe TRBD1 (6 bases). Germline loops: CDR1 SQVTM, CDR2 ANQGSEA. Trimming removed 5 bases from V and 7 bases from J, with 11 bases in between. This CDR3 spans 11 amino acids. The CDR3, as DNA: TGCAGCGTTTTGGGGGGCAGTGGCTACACCTTC. Amino acids: CSVLGGSGYTF.

The table lists this clonotype with many counts. This chain uses TRBV5-1 with TRBJ2-3; 11 bases are shared with TRBD2. Trimming removed 3 bases from V and 2 bases from J; junction bases left unmatched: 2. The germline gives CDR1 SGHRS, CDR2 YFSETQ. The CDR3 has 15 residues. CDR3 DNA sequence: TGCGCCAGCAGCTGGGGACTAGCGGACACAGATACGCAGTATTTT. As protein: CASSWGLADTDTQYF.

This clonotype was observed many times. The rearrangement links TRBV19 to TRBJ2-7, with 8 nucleotides matching TRBD1. This CDR3 spans 12 amino acids. Germline loops: CDR1 LNHDA, CDR2 SQIVND (reference sequence). With V trimmed by 3 bases and J by 6 bases, 1 base remained unmatched. Here the CDR3 reads CASSMTGVEQYF. The CDR3 nucleotides read TGTGCCAGTAGTATGACAGGGGTCGAGCAGTACTTC.

This clonotype was detected many times. The V and J genes are TRBV6-5 and TRBJ2-2; TRBD2 agrees at 9 bases. J was trimmed by 5 bases and V by 7 bases; bases with no gene match: 17. This CDR3 has 18 amino acids. CDR1 is MNHEY and CDR2 is SVGAGI in the germline V gene. In nucleotides, the CDR3 is TGTGCCAGCACTGAACTGACTAGCGGTTCCCCGAGGACCGGGGAGCTGTTTTTT. It codes for CASTELTSGSPRTGELFF.

This clonotype was picked up a small number of times. The chain uses TRBV28 and TRBJ2-7; unclear D gene. Germline loops: CDR1 MDHEN, CDR2 SYDVKM. The CDR3 runs to 14 residues. V dropped 6 bases and J dropped 2 bases, with 14 bases sitting between them. The CDR3 DNA sequence: TGTGCCAGCAGCCAACGAACACCCCCCTACGAGCAGTACTTC. Its protein is CASSQRTPPYEQYF.

This clonotype was seen many times. The DNA for the CDR3 is TGCAGTGCTAGCCCTCGTAGTGGGACTAGCGGCACAGATACGCAGTATTTT. Translated: CSASPRSGTSGTDTQYF. The chain uses TRBV20-1 and TRBJ2-3, with 10 bases fitting TRBD2. Germline loops: CDR1 DFQATT, CDR2 SNEGSKA (reference sequence). With V trimmed by 3 bases and J by 1 base, 10 bases remained unmatched. CDR3 length equals 17 residues.

This clonotype occurred many times. The CDR3 here is CASSTQGATLLEQYF. CDR3 coding DNA: TGTGCCAGCAGTACCCAGGGGGCAACCCTCCTCGAGCAGTACTTC. This chain uses TRBV28 with TRBJ2-7; 8 nucleotides agree with TRBD1. Germline-derived CDR1 and CDR2 are MDHEN and SYDVKM. The trim removed 5 bases at V and 6 bases at J, leaving 12 bases unmatched. CDR3 length equals 15 residues.

The CDR3 here is CASSYDRRNTEAFF. The CDR3 DNA follows: TGTGCCAGCAGTTATGACAGGAGGAACACTGAAGCTTTCTTT. The chain uses TRBV6-6 and TRBJ1-1; tentative D call: TRBD1 (6 bases). V dropped 3 bases and J dropped 1 base, with 9 bases sitting between them. Germline-derived CDR1 and CDR2 are MNHNY and SVGAGI (reference sequence). The CDR3 is 14 residues long.

This clonotype was seen many times. The chain couples TRBV2 to TRBJ1-2; D is unclear. The CDR3 runs 12 residues. V gave up 7 bases and J gave up 1 base, with 7 bases separating them. Germline V lookup: CDR1 SNHLY, CDR2 FYNNEI. CDR3 DNA sequence: TGTGCCAGCAAGGCAGATAACTATGGCTACACCTTC. Residues: CASKADNYGYTF.

Ten or more counts support this clonotype. The chain has TRBV24-1 and TRBJ2-1; 8 positions match TRBD2. Germline trimming cut 3 bases from V and 6 bases from J; bases unmatched to any gene: 6. This CDR3 has 15 residues. Germline CDR1 reads KGHDR; CDR2 reads SFDVKD. The CDR3 protein is CATSDPGTSPNEQFF. The CDR3 coding sequence is TGTGCCACCAGTGATCCCGGGACTAGTCCCAATGAGCAGTTCTTC.

The chain combines TRBV5-1 with TRBJ2-1; 9 bases map to TRBD2. CDR1 is SGHRS, CDR2 YFSETQ, per germline. The V and J ends lost 4 bases and 4 bases, in that order; junction bases with no gene match: 9. The CDR3 runs to 16 residues. CDR3 in DNA: TGCGCCAGCAGCCTGCTACAGACTAGCGGATACAATGAGCAGTTCTTC. Its protein is CASSLLQTSGYNEQFF.